What follows are 26 T cell receptor beta chains derived from one specimen sequenced in a study of blood T cell repertoires in COVID-19. Sequencing was performed with immunoSEQ multiplex PCR; in TCRdb, only in-frame clones are kept and a portion is missing. The table lists 30,000 to 40,000 clones, roughly 90% of them singletons. The sequencing input was peripheral blood. These receptors were obtained from a man aged 50-60 years with active COVID-19.

This chain links TRBV6-5 with TRBJ2-3; 12 bases agree with TRBD1. From germline, CDR1 is MNHEY and CDR2 SVGAGI. The CDR3 spans 16 residues. Trimming removed 0 bases from V and 3 bases from J; junction bases left unmatched: 1. CDR3 coding DNA: TGTGCCAGCAGTTACTCGGGACAGGGGGCAACAGATACGCAGTATTTT. It encodes CASSYSGQGATDTQYF.

The J gene is TRBJ1-2, the V gene TRBV5-1; TRBD1 might be the D (6 bases). V lost 2 bases to trimming and J lost 5 bases, with 13 bases between them. The CDR3 runs to 14 residues. The germline V gene encodes CDR1 SGHRS and CDR2 YFSETQ. This CDR3 reads CASSFGQSIYGYTF. For the CDR3, the DNA is TGCGCCAGCAGCTTTGGACAGTCAATTTATGGCTACACCTTC.

V and J are TRBV6-5 and TRBJ1-3, with 8 bases fitting TRBD1. Unmatched junction bases numbered 6, after V lost 1 base and J lost 4 bases. CDR3 length equals 16 residues. The germline CDR1 and CDR2 sequences are MNHEY and SVGAGI. DNA for the CDR3: TGTGCCAGCAGTTACTGGCGCAGGGGGCTAGGAAACACCATATATTTT. Translating gives CASSYWRRGLGNTIYF.

The chain employs TRBV29-1 and TRBJ1-1, with unresolved D. The CDR3 has 14 amino acids. With 2 bases removed from V and 0 bases from J, the gap between germline ends came to 10 bases. Germline loops: CDR1 SQVTM, CDR2 ANQGSEA. CDR3: CSVEYSVMNTEAFF. The CDR3, as DNA: TGCAGCGTTGAATACTCGGTAATGAACACTGAAGCTTTCTTT.

This chain joins TRBV5-6 and TRBJ1-5; D remains unclear. Deletions cut 4 bases from V and 0 bases from J, with 17 bases between. Germline CDR1 SGHDT, CDR2 YYEEEE. This CDR3 has 17 amino acids. CDR3 loop: CASSGGSGIYSNQPQHF. CDR3 coding DNA: TGTGCCAGCAGCGGAGGTTCGGGAATTTATAGCAATCAGCCCCAGCATTTT.

This clone was picked up a small number of times. The chain carries TRBV21-1 and TRBJ2-2; TRBD1, the D gene given by the table, was not confirmed from the DNA. TRBV21-1 is deemed a pseudogene. The CDR3 consists of 15 residues. The CDR3 sequence is CASSKARTGAGELFF. CDR3 sequence (DNA): TGTGCCAGCAGCAAAGCACGGACAGGGGCCGGGGAGCTGTTTTTT.

This clone has only one observation. The CDR3 spells CASSDQGYGYTF. The CDR3 DNA reads as TGTGCCAGCAGTGACCAGGGTTATGGCTACACCTTC. V is TRBV6-4 and J is TRBJ1-2; D may be TRBD1 (5 bases). This CDR3 has 12 amino acids. Looked up from germline, CDR1 is MRHNA and CDR2 is SNTAGT. The ends were cut back, 2 bases at V and 5 bases at J, with 6 bases in the middle.

This chain connects TRBV5-1 to TRBJ1-1, with D possibly being TRBD1 (5 bases). The CDR3 is 14 amino acids. The germline gives CDR1 SGHRS, CDR2 YFSETQ. Trimming shortened V by 2 bases and J by 3 bases, and 11 bases separated the two germline ends. For the CDR3, the DNA is TGCGCCAGCAGCTTACGGGGGAGGGACACTGAAGCTTTCTTT. Its translation: CASSLRGRDTEAFF.

CDR3 protein: CASKASGTGAYEQYF. CDR3 coding DNA: TGTGCCAGCAAAGCGTCCGGGACAGGAGCCTACGAGCAGTACTTC. The chain has TRBV6-5 and TRBJ2-7; TRBD1 matches at 8 bases. The CDR3 has 15 residues. CDR1 and CDR2 (germline): MNHEY, SVGAGI. The junction had 10 bases not matched to a gene; V was cut back by 7 bases and J by 2 bases.

This chain connects TRBV6-5 to TRBJ1-2; D is unclear. Germline CDR1 MNHEY, CDR2 SVGAGI. This CDR3 has 12 residues. The ends were cut back, 6 bases at V and 6 bases at J, with 11 bases in the middle. The chain's CDR3 is CASRGGVDGYTF. The CDR3 region has the DNA TGTGCCAGCAGAGGAGGCGTCGATGGCTACACCTTC.

CDR3 loop: CASSRSGRGTDTQYF. In DNA, the CDR3 is TGTGCCAGCAGCCGTAGCGGGAGAGGCACAGATACGCAGTATTTT. The gene calls are TRBV7-9 and TRBJ2-3; TRBD2 agrees at 9 bases. The germline gives CDR1 SEHNR, CDR2 FQNEAQ (reference sequence). This CDR3 comprises 15 residues. With V trimmed by 5 bases and J by 1 base, 4 bases remained unmatched.

The rearrangement links TRBV3-1 (or the pseudogene TRBV3-2) to TRBJ1-1; D gene unclear. This CDR3 has 11 amino acids. V lost 3 bases and J lost 5, with 4 bases in between. CDR1 LGHDT and CDR2 YNNKEL come from the germline V gene (reference sequence). CDR3 amino acids: CASSHITEAFF. The DNA for the CDR3 is TGTGCCAGCAGCCATATTACTGAAGCTTTCTTT.

This clone was picked up one time. This rearrangement joins TRBV7-2 to TRBJ2-1; no reliable D call. Germline V gene lookup returns CDR1 SGHTA and CDR2 FQGNSA. This CDR3 is built from 13 residues. Trimming took 5 bases from V and 5 from J, leaving 10 bases between them. In DNA form, the CDR3 reads TGTGCCAGCAGCCCCGAGGTCCACAATGAGCAGTTCTTC. This gives the protein CASSPEVHNEQFF.

This clone occurred a few times. The chain carries TRBV5-6 and TRBJ1-5, with D possibly being TRBD1 (6 bases). The CDR3 sequence is 14 residues long. The V gene lost 5 bases and the J gene lost 7 bases, with 16 bases spanning the gap. Germline V gene lookup returns CDR1 SGHDT and CDR2 YYEEEE. The CDR3 DNA is TGTGCCAGCAGTTACAGGGAGAGAGGCCAGCCCCAGCATTTT. Protein: CASSYRERGQPQHF.

The V call is TRBV19, the J call TRBJ2-6; D call uncertain. This CDR3 region has 15 residues. V was shortened by 1 base and J by 0 bases, with 4 bases between the two germline ends. The germline gives CDR1 LNHDA, CDR2 SQIVND (reference sequence). The DNA of the CDR3 is TGTGCCAGTAGTATAGGGCACTCTGGGGCCAACGTCCTGACTTTC. Its translation is CASSIGHSGANVLTF.

This clone was counted a single time. The V and J genes are TRBV10-3 and TRBJ2-1, with 10 bases aligning to TRBD2. This CDR3 contains 16 residues. In germline, CDR1 is ENHRY, CDR2 SYGVKD. V lost 6 bases to trimming and J lost 2 bases; unmatched junction nucleotides: 7. The CDR3 sequence is CAIRDLAGEAYNEQFF. For the CDR3, the DNA is TGTGCCATCAGGGATCTAGCGGGAGAAGCCTACAATGAGCAGTTCTTC.

V is TRBV6-2 or TRBV6-3 and J is TRBJ1-2; 7 nucleotides agree with TRBD1. Germline assignment: CDR1 MNHEY and CDR2 SVGEGT. J lost 8 bases, V lost 0 bases, and 12 bases had no gene match. The CDR3 spans 16 residues. This CDR3 reads CASSYSNRDSSRGYTF. The CDR3, as DNA: TGTGCCAGCAGTTACTCGAACCGGGACAGTTCGCGAGGCTACACCTTC.

The V gene is TRBV5-6, the J gene TRBJ2-1; 13 nucleotides line up with TRBD2. Germline CDR1 reads SGHDT; CDR2 reads YYEEEE. J lost 9 bases, V lost 4 bases, and 10 bases had no gene match. The CDR3 covers 16 residues. CDR3 sequence: CASSRAGTSGNGEQFF. As DNA, the CDR3 is TGTGCCAGCAGCCGCGCCGGGACTAGCGGGAATGGTGAGCAGTTCTTC.

This sequence joins TRBV19 and TRBJ2-6, with 9 bases matching TRBD1. The trim removed 1 base at V and 0 bases at J, leaving 4 bases unmatched. Looked up from germline, CDR1 is LNHDA and CDR2 is SQIVND (reference sequence). This CDR3 has 18 amino acids. CDR3 loop: CASSIGQGGFSGANVLTF. DNA for the CDR3: TGTGCCAGTAGTATAGGACAGGGGGGGTTCTCTGGGGCCAACGTCCTGACTTTC.

V gene TRBV20-1 combines with J gene TRBJ2-1; 8 nucleotides line up with TRBD1. The V gene's germline CDR1 is DFQATT and CDR2 SNEGSKA (reference sequence). This CDR3 comprises 10 residues. Written as DNA, the CDR3 is TGCGGTACAGGGGGGCATGAGCAGTTCTTC. Translation: CGTGGHEQFF.

The rearrangement uses TRBV2 and TRBJ2-5; 7 bases match TRBD2. V gave up 5 bases and J gave up 11 bases; unmatched junction bases: 11. Germline V lookup: CDR1 SNHLY, CDR2 FYNNEI. There are 13 residues in the CDR3. This CDR3 is CASSPGGKRSQYF. The CDR3 DNA follows: TGTGCCAGCAGTCCCGGGGGGAAAAGGTCGCAGTACTTC.

The rearrangement uses TRBV5-1 and TRBJ2-1; the match to TRBD1 covers 9 bases. The trim removed 9 bases at V and 2 bases at J, leaving 9 bases unmatched. Germline CDR1 and CDR2: SGHRS and YFSETQ. This CDR3 has 15 residues. The CDR3 nucleotides are TGCGCCACCGGGTTAACAGGGGGCGCCTACAATGAGCAGTTCTTC. Its translation: CATGLTGGAYNEQFF.

The chain has TRBV15 and TRBJ2-5; TRBD2 agrees at 7 bases. Germline V gene data show CDR1 as LNHNV and CDR2 as YYDKDF (reference sequence). This CDR3 contains 15 residues. The V segment lost 5 bases and the J segment 3 bases; nucleotides outside the gene matches: 9. CDR3 in amino acids: CATSPRGTTEETQYF. The CDR3 coding sequence is TGTGCCACCAGCCCGAGAGGGACTACCGAAGAGACCCAGTACTTC.

The V and J genes are TRBV3-1 (or the pseudogene TRBV3-2) and TRBJ2-7; 7 bases match TRBD2. This CDR3 has 14 amino acids. V lost 4 bases and J lost 7; bases outside the gene matches: 10. Germline V gives CDR1 LGHDT, CDR2 YNNKEL (reference sequence). DNA for the CDR3: TGTGCCAGCAGCCCCCAGGGCGGGAGTAGGGAGCAGTACTTC. This encodes CASSPQGGSREQYF.

The chain joins TRBV10-3 to TRBJ1-2, with 7 bases matching TRBD1. Germline V lookup: CDR1 ENHRY, CDR2 SYGVKD. CDR3 size: 14 residues. The ends lost 0 bases at V and 7 bases at J; junction bases unmatched: 5. The CDR3 loop is CAISESGDRGGYTF. For the CDR3, the DNA is TGTGCCATCAGTGAGTCCGGGGACAGAGGTGGCTACACCTTC.

This rearrangement joins TRBV18 to TRBJ1-3, with D possibly matching TRBD1 (5 bases). CDR1 and CDR2 from the germline V gene are KGHSH and LQKENI. Trimming shortened V by 2 bases and J by 4 bases, and 15 bases separated the two germline ends. The CDR3 sequence is 16 residues long. CDR3 region: CASSPSGGVYGNTIYF. The CDR3 DNA sequence: TGTGCCAGCTCACCATCCGGGGGGGTTTACGGAAACACCATATATTTT.